Following are 3 T cell receptor beta chains from one sample sequenced in a study of beta chain features in type 1 diabetes. Study conclusions and caveats: Moderately but significantly shorter TCRB CDR3s were found in Type 1 diabetes patients in all four CD4+ subsets.

For these receptors, no antigen is known. The isolated RNA, all of it, was reverse transcribed, so expressed TCRB transcripts were what got sequenced. Clones were sequenced by immunoSEQ multiplex PCR, and TCRdb holds only the in-frame ones, with some missing. The table includes about 700,000 clones, around 15% detected once. The sequenced material came from naive CD4+ T cells from blood. The receptors originated from a man younger than 35 with type 1 diabetes.

The genes are TRBV7-6 and TRBJ1-2, with D uncertain. Germline V gene data show CDR1 as SGHVS and CDR2 as FNYEAQ. The V end lost 1 base, the J end lost 5 bases, and 11 bases lay between the germline ends. This CDR3 has 14 amino acids. CDR3 nucleotide sequence: TGTGCCAGCAGCTTAGATGGGGTACGGTATGGCTACACCTTC. This sequence encodes CASSLDGVRYGYTF.

This clone occurred a few times. The genes are TRBV30 and TRBJ1-6; TRBD1 matches at 7 bases. Germline loops: CDR1 GTSNPN, CDR2 SVGIG (reference sequence). J lost 9 bases, V lost 3 bases, and 5 bases had no gene match. The CDR3 extends over 13 amino acids. In DNA, the CDR3 is TGTGCCTGGAGCCACAGGGGCCTTTCACCCCTCCACTTT. It specifies CAWSHRGLSPLHF.

This clone occurred a few times. The chain couples TRBV7-9 to TRBJ1-1; 9 bases agree with TRBD1. The J segment lost 3 bases and the V segment lost 6 bases, leaving 5 bases of the junction unmatched. CDR1 is SEHNR, CDR2 FQNEAQ, per germline (reference sequence). The CDR3 consists of 14 residues. CDR3 amino acids: CASSHGDRDTEAFF. DNA for the CDR3: TGTGCCAGCAGTCACGGGGACAGGGACACTGAAGCTTTCTTT.